These 6 T cell receptor beta chains originate from one sample sequenced in a study of T cell responses to AZD1222 COVID-19 vaccine (dated by TCRdb to the early 2020s). Taken with the paper, the label for time point translates to: about 28 days (+/-7) after the second vaccine dose. Libraries were prepared through the immunoSEQ multiplex PCR assay. Here the immuneACCESS table is served through TCRdb, limited to in-frame sequences with V and J called. Missing clones are a known gap in these copies; in checked studies unresolved V genes cover under half, and the rest lacks a known reason. Present in this sample are roughly 120,000 clones, roughly 86% of which were seen just once. The top ten constitute 15% to 20% of the sample. The sequenced sample was peripheral blood, obtained 28 days after the second AZD1222 dose. The origin of the receptors is an adult who received the AZD1222 COVID-19 vaccine.

Only one count was recorded for this clone. The J gene is TRBJ1-2, the V gene TRBV9; tentatively, D is TRBD1 (5 bases). V dropped 10 bases and J dropped 6 bases, with 16 bases sitting between them. CDR1 and CDR2 (germline): SGDLS, YYNGEE. The CDR3 loop spans 12 amino acids. CDR3 residues: CAPSAREDGYTF. CDR3 bases: TGTGCCCCCTCCGCCAGGGAGGATGGCTACACCTTC.

The chain links TRBV24-1 to TRBJ2-3; D not certain. Trimming pared 6 bases from V and 0 bases from J, leaving 9 bases between. The CDR3 has 14 amino acids. From germline, CDR1 is KGHDR and CDR2 SFDVKD. This CDR3 reads CATSNGPSTDTQYF. In nucleotides, the CDR3 is TGTGCCACCAGTAACGGACCTAGCACAGATACGCAGTATTTT.

The genes are TRBV6-5 and TRBJ1-4, with a possible D match to TRBD1 (5 bases). The CDR3 length is 16 residues. V was shortened by 2 bases and J by 0 bases, with 10 bases between the two germline ends. In germline, CDR1 is MNHEY, CDR2 SVGAGI. The CDR3 spells CASSYQAGSTNEKLFF. The CDR3 coding sequence is TGTGCCAGCAGTTACCAGGCAGGGTCAACTAATGAAAAACTGTTTTTT.

The chain is built from TRBV18 and TRBJ2-7; D call uncertain. Germline V gene lookup returns CDR1 KGHSH and CDR2 LQKENI. Trimming stripped 3 bases from V and 3 bases from J, with 9 bases between. The CDR3 consists of 13 residues. The chain's CDR3 is CASSPQSNYEQYF. The CDR3 bases are TGTGCCAGCTCACCGCAATCTAACTACGAGCAGTACTTC.

V and J are TRBV6-6 and TRBJ1-2; D gene unclear. V lost 7 bases, J lost 5 bases, and 11 bases lay in between. Germline values: CDR1 MNHNY, CDR2 SVGAGI (reference sequence). The CDR3 is 12 residues long. The CDR3 spells CASTSTAYGYTF. The CDR3 nucleotides read TGTGCCAGCACCTCAACGGCGTATGGCTACACCTTC.

The chain links TRBV18 to TRBJ1-5; tentatively, D is TRBD1 (5 bases). The V and J ends lost 2 bases and 2 bases respectively, with 13 bases between them. CDR3 length: 16 residues. Germline-derived CDR1 and CDR2 are KGHSH and LQKENI. The CDR3 region is CASSPGTQRGNQPQHF. The DNA for the CDR3 is TGTGCCAGCTCACCAGGGACGCAAAGAGGCAATCAGCCCCAGCATTTT.